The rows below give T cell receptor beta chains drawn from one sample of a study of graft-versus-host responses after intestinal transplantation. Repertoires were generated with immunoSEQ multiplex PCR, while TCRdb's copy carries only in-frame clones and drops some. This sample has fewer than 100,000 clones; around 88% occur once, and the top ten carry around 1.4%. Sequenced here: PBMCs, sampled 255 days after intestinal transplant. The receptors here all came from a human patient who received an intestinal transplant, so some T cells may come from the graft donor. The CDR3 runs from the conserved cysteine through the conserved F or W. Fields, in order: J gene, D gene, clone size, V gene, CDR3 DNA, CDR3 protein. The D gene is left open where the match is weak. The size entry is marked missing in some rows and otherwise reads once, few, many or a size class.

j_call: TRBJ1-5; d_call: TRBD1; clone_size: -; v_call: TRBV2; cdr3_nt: TGTGCCAGCAGATCCGACAGGGAGGTCCAGCCCCAGCATTTT; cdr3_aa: CASRSDREVQPQHF
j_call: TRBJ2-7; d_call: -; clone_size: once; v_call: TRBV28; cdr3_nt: TGTGCCAGCAGTTTTACCAGGGGCGAGCAGTACTTC; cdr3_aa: CASSFTRGEQYF
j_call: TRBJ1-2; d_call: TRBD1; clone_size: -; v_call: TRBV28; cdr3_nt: TGTGCCAGCAGTGACAGGGGAGACTATGGCTACACCTTC; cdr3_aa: CASSDRGDYGYTF
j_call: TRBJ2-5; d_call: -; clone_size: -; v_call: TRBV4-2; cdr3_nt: TGTGCCAGCAGCCCCTACGGGGGCCAGGAGCAAGAGACCCAGTACTTC; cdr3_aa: CASSPYGGQEQETQYF
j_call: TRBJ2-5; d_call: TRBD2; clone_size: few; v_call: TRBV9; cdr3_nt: TGTGCCAGCAGCGTAGACTCTGGACTAGCGGGAGGAGGGACCCAGTACTTC; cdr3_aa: CASSVDSGLAGGGTQYF
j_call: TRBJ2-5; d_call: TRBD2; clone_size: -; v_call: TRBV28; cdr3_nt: TGTGCCAGCAGTTTAGCGCGGGGACTAGCGGGAGGGGAGACCCAGTACTTC; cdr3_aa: CASSLARGLAGGETQYF
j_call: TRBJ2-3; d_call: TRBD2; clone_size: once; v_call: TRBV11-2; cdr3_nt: TGTGCCAGCAGCTCGCAGAGACTAGCGTCTGATACGCAGTATTTT; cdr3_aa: CASSSQRLASDTQYF
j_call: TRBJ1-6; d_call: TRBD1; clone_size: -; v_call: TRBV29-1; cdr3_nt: TGCAGCGAGAGGGGACAGAGCCACAGCACTTATAATTCACCCCTCCACTTT; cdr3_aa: CSERGQSHSTYNSPLHF
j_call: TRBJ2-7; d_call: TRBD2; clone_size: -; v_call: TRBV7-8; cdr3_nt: TGTGCCAGCAGCTTATGGGGCGGTAGCGGGAGCGCTGGCGAGCAGTACTTC; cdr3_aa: CASSLWGGSGSAGEQYF
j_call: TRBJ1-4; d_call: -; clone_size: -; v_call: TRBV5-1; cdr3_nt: TGCGCCAGCAGACCACCGGATTTGAATGAAAAACTGTTTTTT; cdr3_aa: CASRPPDLNEKLFF
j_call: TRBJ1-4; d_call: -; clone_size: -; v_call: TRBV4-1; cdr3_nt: TGCGCCAGCAGCCAGGCGCAAGCAACTAATGAAAAACTGTTTTTT; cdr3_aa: CASSQAQATNEKLFF
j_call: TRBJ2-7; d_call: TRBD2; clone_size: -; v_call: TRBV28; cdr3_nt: TGTGCCAGCAGTTCGCTCGGGACTAGCGGTCTTCTCGAGCAGTACTTC; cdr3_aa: CASSSLGTSGLLEQYF
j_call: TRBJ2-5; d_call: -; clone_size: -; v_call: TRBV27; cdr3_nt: TGTGCCAGCAGAAGTATTACTAGAGGGGCTCAAGAGACCCAGTACTTC; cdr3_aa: CASRSITRGAQETQYF
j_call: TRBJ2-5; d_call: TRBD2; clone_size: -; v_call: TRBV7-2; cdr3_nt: TGTGCCAGCAGCTTAGTGGGTAGCGGGGGGGCTCGGGAGACCCAGTACTTC; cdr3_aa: CASSLVGSGGARETQYF
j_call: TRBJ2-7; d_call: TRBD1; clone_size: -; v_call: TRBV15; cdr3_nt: TGTGCCACCAGCCCGGGACAGGGGGAATCCTACGAGCAGTACTTC; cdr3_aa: CATSPGQGESYEQYF
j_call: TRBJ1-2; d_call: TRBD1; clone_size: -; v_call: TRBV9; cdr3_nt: TGTGCCAGCAGCACCGGACAGGGAAGGTATGGCTACACCTTC; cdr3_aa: CASSTGQGRYGYTF
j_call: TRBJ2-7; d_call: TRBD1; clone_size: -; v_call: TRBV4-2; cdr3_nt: TGTGCCAGCAGCCGCGAGGACAGGAGCTCCTACGAGCAGTACTTC; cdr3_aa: CASSREDRSSYEQYF
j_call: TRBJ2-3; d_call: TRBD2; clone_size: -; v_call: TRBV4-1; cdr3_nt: TGCGCCAGCAGCCAAGATGGGGGCGGGGGGCGCACAGATACGCAGTATTTT; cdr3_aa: CASSQDGGGGRTDTQYF
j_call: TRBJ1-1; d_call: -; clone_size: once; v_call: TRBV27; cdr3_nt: TGTGCCAGCAGTTTTGCGGGGCCCACTGAAGCTTTCTTT; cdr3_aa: CASSFAGPTEAFF
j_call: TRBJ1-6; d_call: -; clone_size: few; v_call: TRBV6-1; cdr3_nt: TGTGCCAGCAGTGCGGTTAGGCCGTGGGCAGTGGCCCTCCACTTT; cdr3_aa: CASSAVRPWAVALHF
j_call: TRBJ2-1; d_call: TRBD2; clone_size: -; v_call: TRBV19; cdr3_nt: TGTGCCAGTAGTCTGACTAGCGGCATGACCTACAATGAGCAGTTCTTC; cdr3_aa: CASSLTSGMTYNEQFF
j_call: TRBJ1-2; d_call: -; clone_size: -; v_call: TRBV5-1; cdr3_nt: TGCGCCAGCCGCGTGGCCGGACAATCATCCTATGGCTACACCTTC; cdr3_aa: CASRVAGQSSYGYTF
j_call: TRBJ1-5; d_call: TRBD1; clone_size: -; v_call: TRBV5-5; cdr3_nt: TGTGCCAGCAGCTTAGGGACAGGGAGGAGCAATCAGCCCCAGCATTTT; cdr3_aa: CASSLGTGRSNQPQHF
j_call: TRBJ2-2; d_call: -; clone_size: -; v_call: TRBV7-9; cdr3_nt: TGTGCCAGCAGCTCCAAGGAACGCGGGAACACCGGGGAGCTGTTTTTT; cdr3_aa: CASSSKERGNTGELFF
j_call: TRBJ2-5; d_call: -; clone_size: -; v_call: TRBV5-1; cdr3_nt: TGCGCCAGCAGCTTGAGGCTAGCTGGGGAGGCCCAGTACTTC; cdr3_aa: CASSLRLAGEAQYF
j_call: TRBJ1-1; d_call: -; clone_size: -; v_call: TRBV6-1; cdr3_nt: TGTGCCAGCAGTGAAGTACTGAACACTGAAGCTTTCTTC; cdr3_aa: CASSEVLNTEAFF
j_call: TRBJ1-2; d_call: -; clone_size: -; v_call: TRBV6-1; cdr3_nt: TGTGCCAGCACTAGACTCGGGGCGGATGGCTACACCTTC; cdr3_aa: CASTRLGADGYTF
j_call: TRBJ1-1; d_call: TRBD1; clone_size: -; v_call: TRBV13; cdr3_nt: TGTGCCAGCCGGGACAGGGGCCGGAACACTGAAGCTTTCTTT; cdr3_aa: CASRDRGRNTEAFF
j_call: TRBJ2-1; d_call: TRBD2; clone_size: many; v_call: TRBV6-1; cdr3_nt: TGTGCCAGCAGTGAAACACCATCAAGCGGGAGTGAGCAGTTCTTC; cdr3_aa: CASSETPSSGSEQFF
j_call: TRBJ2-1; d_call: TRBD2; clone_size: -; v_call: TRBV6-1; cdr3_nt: TGTGCCAGCAGTGAGGGGACTAGCGGGGAACCGGGCGAGCAGTTCTTC; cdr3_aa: CASSEGTSGEPGEQFF
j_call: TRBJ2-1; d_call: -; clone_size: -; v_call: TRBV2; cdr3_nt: TGTGCCAGCGACGGATCCTACAATGAGCAGTTCTTC; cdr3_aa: CASDGSYNEQFF
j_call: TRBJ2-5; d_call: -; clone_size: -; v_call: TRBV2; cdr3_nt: TGTGCCAGCGTTAGTGGGGGGGCAGAGACCCAGTACTTC; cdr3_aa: CASVSGGAETQYF
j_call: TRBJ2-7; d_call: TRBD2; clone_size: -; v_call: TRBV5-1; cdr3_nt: TGCGCCAGCAGACTGACTAGCGCGGTCTCCTACGAGCAGTACTTC; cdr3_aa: CASRLTSAVSYEQYF
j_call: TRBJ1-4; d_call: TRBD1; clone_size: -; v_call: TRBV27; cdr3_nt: TGTGCCAGCAGTTTGGACAGGGGCGACGGTAATGAAAAACTGTTTTTT; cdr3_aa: CASSLDRGDGNEKLFF
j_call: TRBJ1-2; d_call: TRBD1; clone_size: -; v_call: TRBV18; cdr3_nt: TGTGCCAGCTCCGAATTGGGACAGGGGTCCTATGGCTACACCTTC; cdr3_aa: CASSELGQGSYGYTF